One sample yielded the 27 T cell receptor beta chains listed below, sequenced in a study of cytomegalovirus exposure and HLA in healthy donors. In the PCR, 60 Vbeta and 13 Jbeta primers were used. Sequenced by immunoSEQ multiplex PCR; TCRdb stores in-frame clones only, minus some. The sample shows about 140,000 clones, over 60% of them seen only once. The sequenced sample was PBMCs. The source of these receptors is a man aged 40-55 years in good health and CMV-seronegative.

V and J are TRBV2 and TRBJ1-2; 9 nucleotides match TRBD1. V dropped 3 bases and J dropped 8; count of bases not matched to a gene: 4. The germline V gene encodes CDR1 SNHLY and CDR2 FYNNEI. The CDR3 extends over 13 amino acids. The DNA of the CDR3 is TGTGCCAGCAGTGACCGACAGGGGGGAGGCTACACCTTC. Translated: CASSDRQGGGYTF.

The rearrangement uses TRBV5-6 and TRBJ2-7, with 8 nucleotides matching TRBD2. The J segment lost 2 bases and the V segment lost 4 bases, leaving 11 bases of the junction unmatched. Germline CDR1 is SGHDT and CDR2 is YYEEEE. The CDR3 consists of 16 residues. CDR3 amino acids: CASSRPGGGSPYEQYF. The CDR3, as DNA: TGTGCCAGCAGCCGGCCGGGCGGGGGGTCCCCCTACGAGCAGTACTTC.

The DNA for the CDR3 is TGTGCCAGCAGCACATACGGGGGGACGGGTTACACCGGGGAGCTGTTTTTT. Translating it yields CASSTYGGTGYTGELFF. The chain uses TRBV11-3 and TRBJ2-2; TRBD2 agrees at 7 bases. Per germline, CDR1 SGHNT and CDR2 YENEEA. With V trimmed by 5 bases and J by 3 bases, 12 bases remained unmatched. This CDR3 has 17 amino acids.

The V call is TRBV14, the J call TRBJ2-2; D may be TRBD2 (6 bases). CDR1 is SGHDN and CDR2 is FVKESK in the germline V gene. The CDR3 is 17 residues long. The ends were cut back, 0 bases at V and 1 base at J, with 12 bases in the middle. The CDR3 DNA is TGTGCCAGCAGCCAAGATTTCCCTAGCGAGAACACCGGGGAGCTGTTTTTT. It is translated as CASSQDFPSENTGELFF. The complete variable domain, with remaining parts taken from reference TRBV14 and TRBJ2-2, reads EAGVTQFPSHSVIEKGQTVTLRCDPISGHDNLYWYRRVMGKEIKFLLHFVKESKQDESGMPNNRFLAERTGGTYSTLKVQPAELEDSGVYFCASSQDFPSENTGELFFGEGSRLTVL.

This chain connects TRBV18 to TRBJ2-1; 11 positions match TRBD2. This CDR3 is built from 15 residues. Germline V gene lookup returns CDR1 KGHSH and CDR2 LQKENI. The ends lost 5 bases at V and 6 bases at J; junction bases unmatched: 6. The CDR3: CASSFLGTSGNEQFF. Written as DNA, the CDR3 is TGTGCCAGCTCATTCCTCGGGACTAGCGGCAATGAGCAGTTCTTC.

The CDR3 region has the DNA TGTGCCTGGAGTGTACCCCCTAGTAGCTATAATGAGCAGTTCTTC. It translates to CAWSVPPSSYNEQFF. The V call is TRBV30, the J call TRBJ2-1; no reliable D call. V was pared by 0 bases and J by 7 bases, with 16 bases between. CDR3 size: 15 residues. Germline values: CDR1 GTSNPN, CDR2 SVGIG (reference sequence).

This chain uses TRBV6-5 with TRBJ2-1; D unresolved. The CDR3 is 15 residues long. V was shortened by 0 bases and J by 9 bases, with 15 bases between the two germline ends. Germline V lookup: CDR1 MNHEY, CDR2 SVGAGI. In DNA, the CDR3 is TGTGCCAGCAGTTACTCGCTAGAGGCGGCTGTTGAGCAGTTCTTC. Translated: CASSYSLEAAVEQFF.

Only a few counts were recorded for this clone. The chain links TRBV28 to TRBJ2-7; TRBD1 matches at 8 bases. Germline lookup yields CDR1 MDHEN and CDR2 SYDVKM. This CDR3 is built from 12 residues. V trimming: 7 bases; J trimming: 6 bases; junction bases outside the gene matches: 5. Here the CDR3 reads CASKDREGEQYF. In DNA form, the CDR3 reads TGTGCCAGCAAGGACAGGGAAGGCGAGCAGTACTTC.

In DNA form, the CDR3 reads TGTGCCAGCAGTGAACAGGGCGGCAGCAATCAGCCCCAGCATTTT. It yields the protein CASSEQGGSNQPQHF. V gene TRBV6-1 combines with J gene TRBJ1-5; weak D call: TRBD1 (5 bases). Trimming stripped 2 bases from V and 1 base from J, with 9 bases between. The germline V gene has CDR1 MNHNS and CDR2 SASEGT. The length of the CDR3 is 15 residues.

The V call is TRBV30, the J call TRBJ1-1; D is undetermined. V lost 3 bases to trimming and J lost 0 bases, with 5 bases between them. Germline CDR1 and CDR2: GTSNPN and SVGIG (reference sequence). The CDR3 is 12 residues long. The CDR3 is CAWRRLNTEAFF. For the CDR3, the DNA is TGTGCCTGGAGGCGGTTGAACACTGAAGCTTTCTTT.

The V gene is TRBV28, the J gene TRBJ1-5, with D maybe TRBD1 (6 bases). The V gene lost 4 bases and the J gene lost 6 bases, with 10 bases spanning the gap. Germline V gene lookup returns CDR1 MDHEN and CDR2 SYDVKM. The CDR3 is made up of 13 amino acids. CDR3 nucleotides: TGTGCCAGCAGTTCCCAGGGGCCTCAGCCCCAGCATTTT. It translates to CASSSQGPQPQHF.

This clone was found a few times. The chain carries TRBV7-9 and TRBJ1-3; D is uncertain. In germline, CDR1 is SEHNR, CDR2 FQNEAQ (reference sequence). Trimming took 4 bases from V and 0 from J, leaving 7 bases between them. The CDR3 sequence is 14 residues long. CDR3 DNA: TGTGCCAGCAGCTCTTACAGCTCTGGAAACACCATATATTTT. Amino acids: CASSSYSSGNTIYF.

The V call is TRBV4-2, the J call TRBJ2-7, with 8 positions matching TRBD1. The CDR3 totals 15 residues. Germline V gene data show CDR1 as LGHNA and CDR2 as YNFKEQ. V shed 3 bases, J shed 2 bases, and the junction held 6 bases outside the gene matches. CDR3 sequence: CASSQRDRSTYEQYF. In nucleotides, the CDR3 is TGTGCCAGCAGCCAGAGGGACAGGAGCACCTACGAGCAGTACTTC.

V is TRBV5-1 and J is TRBJ1-4; tentatively, D is TRBD1 (6 bases). V was shortened by 6 bases and J by 2 bases, with 11 bases between the two germline ends. Germline V CDR1 and CDR2: SGHRS, YFSETQ. CDR3 length: 14 amino acids. In DNA, the CDR3 is TGCGCCAGCATCACCCAGGGGACTAATGAAAAACTGTTTTTT. Its protein is CASITQGTNEKLFF.

This clone was counted a few times. The chain links TRBV28 to TRBJ2-5; a possible D gene is TRBD2 (6 bases). The CDR3 runs 13 residues. The germline V gene encodes CDR1 MDHEN and CDR2 SYDVKM. V lost 5 bases and J lost 4, with 11 bases in between. For the CDR3, the DNA is TGTGCCAGCAGTCGCCAGGGAGGAGAGACCCAGTACTTC. It is translated as CASSRQGGETQYF.

With respect to this clone: One end of the junction varies from germline; a read error may be responsible. The genes are TRBV5-4 and TRBJ2-3, with TRBD2 matching 8 bases. The germline V gene encodes CDR1 SGHNT and CDR2 YYREEE (reference sequence). The CDR3 sequence is 14 residues long. The DNA of the CDR3 is TGTGCTAGCAAGACGGGGGGGCCGACAGATACGCAGTATTTT. It encodes CASKTGGPTDTQYF.

This clone was recorded a few times. The V and J genes are TRBV19 and TRBJ1-2, with 9 bases matching TRBD1. V dropped 7 bases and J dropped 8; count of bases not matched to a gene: 8. CDR3 length equals 13 residues. Germline V CDR1 and CDR2: LNHDA, SQIVND (reference sequence). The CDR3 DNA follows: TGTGCCAGTAATACAGGGGGCTTAGAAGGCTACACCTTC. It encodes CASNTGGLEGYTF.

The chain carries TRBV30 and TRBJ2-7; 7 bases are shared with TRBD1. Trimming took 5 bases from V and 3 from J; bases not matched to a gene: 4. This CDR3 comprises 12 residues. In germline, CDR1 is GTSNPN, CDR2 SVGIG (reference sequence). This CDR3 is CAWAGTDYEQYF. The CDR3 bases are TGTGCCTGGGCCGGGACAGACTACGAGCAGTACTTC.

The rearrangement joins TRBV6-5 to TRBJ1-1; D gene ambiguous. This CDR3 has 14 amino acids. CDR1 is MNHEY and CDR2 is SVGAGI in the germline V gene. Trimming left V 5 bases short and J 10 bases short, with 20 bases between. CDR3 coding DNA: TGTGCCAGCAGTCGCACTCGCCGTGGAGTGGGAGCTTTCTTT. Its protein product is CASSRTRRGVGAFF.

This chain joins TRBV6-4 and TRBJ2-5; 12 nucleotides line up with TRBD1. V was clipped by 2 bases and J by 5 bases; unmatched bases: 9. CDR3 length equals 17 residues. CDR1 MRHNA and CDR2 SNTAGT come from the germline V gene. CDR3 in DNA: TGTGCCAGCAGTGACGCAAACCGGGACAGGGGGCGTGAGACCCAGTACTTC. This codes for CASSDANRDRGRETQYF.

This chain links TRBV9 with TRBJ1-5; the D gene is possibly TRBD1 (6 bases). The CDR3 is 15 amino acids. Trimming pared 3 bases from V and 4 bases from J, leaving 14 bases between. CDR1 is SGDLS, CDR2 YYNGEE, per germline. The CDR3 spells CASSAAGQGNQPQHF. Here the CDR3 DNA reads TGTGCCAGCAGCGCCGCCGGCCAGGGGAATCAGCCCCAGCATTTT.

The J gene is TRBJ1-5, the V gene TRBV28, with 8 bases identical to TRBD1. Trimming removed 5 bases from V and 6 bases from J; junction bases left unmatched: 6. CDR1 MDHEN and CDR2 SYDVKM come from the germline V gene. The CDR3 totals 14 residues. CDR3 nucleotides: TGTGCCAGCAGTCTAGGACAGGGTCTTCAGCCCCAGCATTTT. Translating gives CASSLGQGLQPQHF.

V usage is TRBV18 and J usage is TRBJ2-3; D is ambiguous. Germline V lookup: CDR1 KGHSH, CDR2 LQKENI. Trimming removed 0 bases from V and 0 bases from J, with 13 bases in between. This CDR3 is 17 amino acids long. CDR3 sequence (DNA): TGTGCCAGCTCACCACCGGGCGATTTTGTTAGCACAGATACGCAGTATTTT. Translated, it gives CASSPPGDFVSTDTQYF.

The chain links TRBV4-1 to TRBJ2-1, with D possibly TRBD1 on 6 matching bases. The germline V gene has CDR1 MGHRA and CDR2 YSYEKL. V was pared by 4 bases and J by 3 bases, with 13 bases between. This CDR3 region has 15 residues. The CDR3 reads CASSLSQDSYNEQFF. CDR3 DNA: TGCGCCAGCAGCCTATCCCAGGACAGCTACAATGAGCAGTTCTTC.

V and J are TRBV7-8 and TRBJ2-4; a possible D gene is TRBD1 (6 bases). CDR1 is SGHVS, CDR2 FQNEAQ, per germline. The V end was cut by 0 bases, the J end by 0 bases, with 9 bases between. The CDR3 consists of 16 residues. CDR3 DNA: TGTGCCAGCAGCTTAGCGGGACAATCAGCCAAAAACATTCAGTACTTC. Protein product: CASSLAGQSAKNIQYF.

J is TRBJ2-5 and V is TRBV27; 13 bases align to TRBD2. The CDR3 is 13 residues long. With 8 bases clipped from V and 5 bases from J, the junction kept 2 bases outside the gene matches. Germline loops: CDR1 MNHEY, CDR2 SMNVEV (reference sequence). The chain's CDR3 is CASWTSGSETQYF. CDR3 bases: TGTGCCAGCTGGACTAGCGGGAGTGAGACCCAGTACTTC.

The chain combines TRBV28 with TRBJ2-4; weak D call: TRBD2 (5 bases). V was shortened by 2 bases and J by 0 bases, with 5 bases between the two germline ends. CDR1 and CDR2 (germline): MDHEN, SYDVKM. The CDR3 has 14 residues. DNA of the CDR3: TGTGCCAGCAGTTTAGCGGGAGCCAAAAACATTCAGTACTTC. Protein sequence: CASSLAGAKNIQYF.